A selection of T cell receptor beta chains follows, all from one sample in a study of T cell responses to AZD1222 COVID-19 vaccine. Clones were sequenced by immunoSEQ multiplex PCR, and TCRdb holds only the in-frame ones, with some missing. Among approximately 160,000 clones listed, about 90% were seen once. Sequenced material: peripheral blood, taken 28 days after the second AZD1222 dose. The receptors stem from an adult who received the AZD1222 COVID-19 vaccine. Both conserved end residues are trimmed from each CDR3. The order of the fields is CDR3 protein, D gene, V gene. A D gene is named only where the DNA matches it firmly.

CDR3aa: ARGGQGGTGNTIY
d_gene: TRBD1
v_gene: TRBV9

CDR3aa: SAGDWGEQF
d_gene: -
v_gene: TRBV20-1

CDR3aa: ASSLGGLGEKLF
d_gene: -
v_gene: TRBV7-9

CDR3aa: ASSRRHSGTEAF
d_gene: -
v_gene: TRBV5-1

CDR3aa: ASRRTDRNTEAF
d_gene: -
v_gene: TRBV6-5

CDR3aa: ASSLRPNTEAF
d_gene: -
v_gene: TRBV5-1

CDR3aa: ASNPQGAQDGYT
d_gene: TRBD1
v_gene: TRBV5-1

CDR3aa: ASSYEGQGAGELF
d_gene: -
v_gene: TRBV7-3

CDR3aa: ASSVGGRTYEQY
d_gene: -
v_gene: TRBV9

CDR3aa: ASSKLHNRPTPPANYGYT
d_gene: -
v_gene: TRBV21-1

CDR3aa: SASGSYGYT
d_gene: -
v_gene: TRBV20-1

CDR3aa: ASSESTLNYGYT
d_gene: -
v_gene: TRBV10-2

CDR3aa: ASSQEGTFYGYT
d_gene: -
v_gene: TRBV3-1/TRBV3-2

CDR3aa: ASSVEGAGTDTQY
d_gene: -
v_gene: TRBV9

CDR3aa: ASSRDSNNEQF
d_gene: TRBD1
v_gene: TRBV7-3

CDR3aa: ASNSRADRGLDGYT
d_gene: TRBD1
v_gene: TRBV7-9

CDR3aa: ASSGRGRAGNTEAF
d_gene: TRBD1
v_gene: TRBV27

CDR3aa: ASSPGKNIQY
d_gene: -
v_gene: TRBV2

CDR3aa: ASSVAPEAF
d_gene: -
v_gene: TRBV7-9

CDR3aa: ASSQDRKIVATNEKLF
d_gene: -
v_gene: TRBV4-1

CDR3aa: ASRGDQGWSGNTIY
d_gene: -
v_gene: TRBV5-1

CDR3aa: ASSSADRVIDEQF
d_gene: TRBD1
v_gene: TRBV11-3

CDR3aa: ASSLAGGAETQY
d_gene: TRBD2
v_gene: TRBV5-6

CDR3aa: ASKEYLGGSTEAF
d_gene: -
v_gene: TRBV6-5

CDR3aa: ASSLGGTGGPGYT
d_gene: TRBD1
v_gene: TRBV7-8

CDR3aa: ASSLSWWQGNTGELF
d_gene: -
v_gene: TRBV27

CDR3aa: ASSEDRSSGYT
d_gene: -
v_gene: TRBV2

CDR3aa: ASSYLNTEAF
d_gene: -
v_gene: TRBV25-1

CDR3aa: AISESTPQLRADNYGYT
d_gene: -
v_gene: TRBV10-3

CDR3aa: ASSQDPGAREAF
d_gene: -
v_gene: TRBV3-1/TRBV3-2

CDR3aa: ASSTRLNTEAF
d_gene: -
v_gene: TRBV7-9

CDR3aa: ASTSLGQGDYGYT
d_gene: TRBD1
v_gene: TRBV7-9

CDR3aa: ASSIAGWMNTEAF
d_gene: -
v_gene: TRBV19

CDR3aa: ASRGESYEQY
d_gene: -
v_gene: TRBV19

CDR3aa: ARSFNYGYT
d_gene: -
v_gene: TRBV5-3

CDR3aa: ASSPRGGAPQETQY
d_gene: TRBD2
v_gene: TRBV11-1

CDR3aa: ASSFGTGKF
d_gene: TRBD1
v_gene: TRBV7-9

CDR3aa: ASSSGVDSGNTIY
d_gene: -
v_gene: TRBV5-4

CDR3aa: ASSPPSGETQY
d_gene: -
v_gene: TRBV5-6

CDR3aa: ASSTHSMNTEAF
d_gene: -
v_gene: TRBV7-9

CDR3aa: SASLGERFGYT
d_gene: -
v_gene: TRBV20-1

CDR3aa: ASSFGLSSQPQH
d_gene: -
v_gene: TRBV9

CDR3aa: ATSRVQGAQH
d_gene: -
v_gene: TRBV15

CDR3aa: ASSLAGTVEAF
d_gene: TRBD1
v_gene: TRBV5-1

CDR3aa: ASSEDRSNTIY
d_gene: TRBD1
v_gene: TRBV2

CDR3aa: ASSGRGDHGYT
d_gene: TRBD1
v_gene: TRBV11-1

CDR3aa: ASRGSLNTEAF
d_gene: -
v_gene: TRBV6-6

CDR3aa: AINRDPSYEQY
d_gene: -
v_gene: TRBV10-3

CDR3aa: ASSLRGIQETQY
d_gene: -
v_gene: TRBV7-9

CDR3aa: ASSTDRVFTANYGYT
d_gene: TRBD1
v_gene: TRBV28

CDR3aa: ASSQVLDYGYT
d_gene: -
v_gene: TRBV3-1/TRBV3-2

CDR3aa: ASSSHYRNAGELF
d_gene: -
v_gene: TRBV5-4